One sample yielded the 21 T cell receptor beta chains listed below, sequenced in a study of T-cell reconstitution after alpha-beta-depleted transplantation in children. Preparing the TCRbeta library involved the use of unique molecular identifiers. TCRdb re-called the PCR reads through MiXCR, storing one row per CDR3 protein. The sample lists around 500,000 distinct CDR3 sequences; around an eighth were seen once. This specimen was PBMCs from the stem cell graft donor, taken from the stem cell graft. The receptors derive from a human donor who donated a stem cell graft to a child with combined immunodeficiency.

J is TRBJ1-1 and V is TRBV10-2; D remains unclear. There are 13 residues in the CDR3. Germline V gene data show CDR1 as WSHSY and CDR2 as SAAADI. Between the trimmed V and J ends, which lost 2 bases and 4 bases, there was a span of 8 bases. The CDR3 reads CASSEQKGTEAFF. CDR3 coding DNA: TGCGCCAGCAGTGAGCAAAAGGGCACTGAAGCTTTCTTT.

This clonotype was observed a handful of times. V is TRBV7-8 and J is TRBJ1-2, with D unclear. The CDR3 contains 14 residues. Germline-derived CDR1 and CDR2 are SGHVS and FQNEAQ. The V end lost 1 base, the J end lost 2 bases, and 8 bases lay between the germline ends. The CDR3 region is CASSLDWGNYGYTF. Written as DNA, the CDR3 is TGTGCCAGCAGCTTAGACTGGGGAAACTATGGCTACACCTTC.

This sequence joins TRBV20-1 and TRBJ2-1; a weak D match, TRBD2 (5 bases). V lost 5 bases to trimming and J lost 8 bases, with 16 bases between them. Germline CDR1 is DFQATT and CDR2 is SNEGSKA (reference sequence). CDR3 size: 13 residues. Here the CDR3 reads CSAFRTLRDEQFF. The CDR3 coding sequence is TGCAGTGCTTTTCGGACTCTGAGGGATGAGCAGTTCTTC.

This rearrangement joins TRBV11-2 to TRBJ2-5; 8 nucleotides match TRBD2. Trimming at V came to 0 bases and at J to 7 bases, leaving 4 bases not matched to a gene. This CDR3 comprises 14 residues. Germline V gene sequence: CDR1 SGHAT, CDR2 FQNNGV. The CDR3 protein is CASSLEVGRGTQYF. The CDR3 nucleotides are TGTGCCAGCAGCTTAGAGGTCGGGAGGGGGACCCAGTACTTC.

A remark on this clonotype: Just one base apart from a much larger clone, this may be a read error. V gene TRBV7-3 combines with J gene TRBJ2-1; no reliable D call. CDR3 size: 17 residues. Germline V gene data show CDR1 as SGHTA and CDR2 as FQGTGA. The CDR3: CACSFGKIESSYNEQFF. The CDR3 region has the DNA TGTGCCTGCAGCTTTGGTAAAATCGAAAGCTCCTACAATGAGCAGTTCTTC.

This clonotype was seen repeatedly, ten times or more. The chain carries TRBV19 and TRBJ1-5; possibly TRBD1 for D (5 bases). This CDR3 has 14 residues. Germline lookup yields CDR1 LNHDA and CDR2 SQIVND (reference sequence). With 6 bases removed from V and 0 bases from J, the gap between germline ends came to 9 bases. CDR3 DNA: TGTGCCAGTAGGAGGGGACTTAGCAATCAGCCCCAGCATTTT. Protein sequence: CASRRGLSNQPQHF.

Remarks on this clonotype: Without the conserved terminal phenylalanine or tryptophan, this CDR3 likely stems from a read error. J is TRBJ2-2 and V is TRBV4-3; D not resolved. V was trimmed by 0 bases and J by 0 bases, leaving 14 bases between them. CDR1 and CDR2 from the germline V gene are LGHNA and YSLEER. The CDR3 contains 18 residues. The CDR3, as DNA: TGCGCCAGCAGCCAAGATCGTCCGAGCGCCTCGAACACCGGGGAGCTGTTTTAT. As protein: CASSQDRPSASNTGELFY.

The V call is TRBV7-2, the J call TRBJ2-7, with TRBD1 matching over 12 bases. The CDR3 is 15 residues long. CDR1 is SGHTA, CDR2 FQGNSA, per germline. Trimming at V came to 4 bases and at J to 7 bases, leaving 8 bases not matched to a gene. CDR3 DNA sequence: TGTGCCAGCAGCTCCCGGGACAGGGGGCGGGTGGAGCAGTACTTC. Translating it yields CASSSRDRGRVEQYF.

This clonotype has ten or more counts. V gene TRBV9 combines with J gene TRBJ1-4; D not resolved. The CDR3 totals 16 residues. The germline CDR1 and CDR2 sequences are SGDLS and YYNGEE. Trimming removed 4 bases at V and 0 bases at J, with 13 bases between. CDR3 sequence reads: CASSKEDYATNEKLFF. The CDR3 region has the DNA TGTGCCAGCAGCAAAGAGGACTATGCAACTAATGAAAAACTGTTTTTT.

The chain links TRBV9 to TRBJ2-7; D might be TRBD1 (6 bases). V was clipped by 4 bases and J by 5 bases, with 22 bases between them. This CDR3 is built from 16 residues. Germline lookup yields CDR1 SGDLS and CDR2 YYNGEE. CDR3 loop: CASSPSTGTLTNEQYF. The CDR3 region has the DNA TGTGCCAGCAGCCCTAGCACCGGGACACTTACCAACGAGCAGTACTTC. Supplemented by reference TRBV9 and TRBJ2-7, the full variable domain reads DSGVTQTPKHLITATGQRVTLRCSPRSGDLSVYWYQQSLDQGLQFLIQYYNGEERAKGNILERFSAQQFPDLHSELNLSSLELGDSALYFCASSPSTGTLTNEQYFGPGTRLTVT.

The sample holds a few counts of this clonotype. The J gene is TRBJ1-1, the V gene TRBV20-1, with D possibly TRBD1 on 5 matching bases. The germline gives CDR1 DFQATT, CDR2 SNEGSKA (reference sequence). The CDR3 runs 14 residues. With 1 base removed from V and 4 bases from J, the gap between germline ends came to 13 bases. The DNA of the CDR3 is TGCAGTGCTAGAGTCCCCGGGGGGGGCACTGAAGCTTTCTTT. Protein sequence: CSARVPGGGTEAFF.

At least ten counts were recorded for this clonotype. The chain employs TRBV12-3 or TRBV12-4 and TRBJ2-3, with D unresolved. The CDR3 is 13 residues long. Trimming shortened V by 3 bases and J by 0 bases, and 4 bases separated the two germline ends. CDR3 protein: CASSLGSTDTQYF. CDR3 sequence (DNA): TGTGCCAGCAGTTTGGGCAGCACAGATACGCAGTATTTT.

This clonotype was observed at least ten times. This chain connects TRBV6-6 to TRBJ2-5; D is ambiguous. Germline CDR1 and CDR2: MNHNY and SVGAGI (reference sequence). This CDR3 has 12 amino acids. V was pared by 4 bases and J by 5 bases, with 8 bases between. CDR3 sequence reads: CASSSIGETQYF. In nucleotides, the CDR3 is TGTGCCAGCAGTTCAATTGGGGAGACCCAGTACTTC.

This clonotype turned up a few times. The chain employs TRBV6-5 and TRBJ1-6; TRBD1 matches 8 bases. The CDR3 is made up of 15 amino acids. Germline lookup yields CDR1 MNHEY and CDR2 SVGAGI. Losses at the gene ends were 6 bases for V and 3 bases for J; bases not matched to a gene: 4. The CDR3: CASSYDRGYNSPLHF. The CDR3 DNA is TGTGCCAGCAGCTATGACAGGGGCTATAATTCACCCCTCCACTTT.

This clonotype appeared a few times. The V gene is TRBV7-9, the J gene TRBJ2-1; 10 bases are a match to TRBD2. The CDR3 loop spans 17 amino acids. J gave up 4 bases and V 7 bases, and 13 bases lay outside the gene matches. Germline lookup yields CDR1 SEHNR and CDR2 FQNEAQ (reference sequence). The CDR3 DNA reads as TGTGCCAGCATCCAACCGCTAGCGGGGGAGCCGTACAATGAGCAGTTCTTC. This encodes CASIQPLAGEPYNEQFF. Using reference TRBV7-9 and TRBJ2-1 for the parts outside the CDR3, the full variable domain is DTGVSQNPRHKITKRGQNVTFRCDPISEHNRLYWYRQTLGQGPEFLTYFQNEAQLEKSRLLSDRFSAERPKGSFSTLEIQRTEQGDSAMYLCASIQPLAGEPYNEQFFGPGTRLTVL.

This clonotype was recorded at least ten times. In DNA form, the CDR3 reads TGCGCCAGCAGCCCCGGACTAGCGGGGGGGCCGACAGATACGCAGTATTTT. Protein product: CASSPGLAGGPTDTQYF. The rearrangement uses TRBV4-3 and TRBJ2-3; TRBD2 matches 15 bases. V was pared by 4 bases and J by 3 bases, with 5 bases of the junction left unmatched. The CDR3 length is 17 residues. Germline V CDR1 and CDR2: LGHNA, YSLEER.

This clonotype was counted at least ten times. J is TRBJ2-3 and V is TRBV6-5; maybe TRBD2 (5 bases). The CDR3 spans 15 residues. V was cut by 2 bases and J by 0 bases, with 9 bases left in between. Germline CDR1 MNHEY, CDR2 SVGAGI. In DNA form, the CDR3 reads TGTGCCAGCAGTTACCGGGGAGCTAGCACAGATACGCAGTATTTT. Amino acid sequence: CASSYRGASTDTQYF.

The sample holds a few counts of this clonotype. This chain links TRBV6-2 or TRBV6-3 with TRBJ1-1; D is perhaps TRBD1 (5 bases). Trimming left V 0 bases short and J 2 bases short, with 10 bases between. CDR1 MNHEY and CDR2 SVGEGT come from the germline V gene. The CDR3 loop spans 15 amino acids. In DNA, the CDR3 is TGTGCCAGCAGTTACTCGAGCAGGGACAACACTGAAGCTTTCTTT. It codes for CASSYSSRDNTEAFF.

In its sample, this clonotype was seen a few times. V is TRBV4-1 and J is TRBJ2-5, with TRBD2 matching over 8 bases. Trimming cost V 0 bases and J 2 bases; bases outside gene matches: 5. CDR3 length: 16 amino acids. CDR1 MGHRA and CDR2 YSYEKL come from the germline V gene. The CDR3 protein is CASSQDERGSQETQYF. In DNA, the CDR3 is TGCGCCAGCAGCCAAGATGAGCGGGGGAGTCAAGAGACCCAGTACTTC.

In this sample, this clonotype turned up a few times. The rearrangement links TRBV30 to TRBJ2-1, with D hard to call. V was trimmed by 4 bases and J by 0 bases, leaving 10 bases between them. Germline loops: CDR1 GTSNPN, CDR2 SVGIG (reference sequence). The CDR3 covers 14 residues. The CDR3: CAWTRVSSYNEQFF. The CDR3 nucleotides are TGTGCCTGGACCCGGGTAAGCTCCTACAATGAGCAGTTCTTC.

The chain is built from TRBV15 and TRBJ1-1; D is undetermined. Germline V CDR1 and CDR2: LNHNV, YYDKDF (reference sequence). The V end lost 1 base, the J end lost 4 bases, and 10 bases lay between the germline ends. The CDR3 is 14 residues long. In nucleotides, the CDR3 is TGTGCCACCAGCAGAGCGAGGGCCCGCACTGAAGCTTTCTTT. Encoded protein: CATSRARARTEAFF.